One sample yielded the 29 T cell receptor beta chains listed below, sequenced in a study of blood T cell repertoires in COVID-19. Sequenced by immunoSEQ multiplex PCR; TCRdb stores in-frame clones only, minus some. The sample includes roughly 160,000 clones, 70% to 90% of them seen just once. Sequencing used peripheral blood. These receptors all come from a woman aged 50 to 60 with COVID-19, enrolled during active disease.

DNA for the CDR3: TGTGCCAGCAGTCTAGTGGGGGCAGGGAACTCCTACGAGCAGTACTTC. Encoded protein: CASSLVGAGNSYEQYF. This chain joins TRBV7-3 and TRBJ2-7; TRBD1 might be the D (6 bases). The germline V gene encodes CDR1 SGHTA and CDR2 FQGTGA. The CDR3 spans 16 residues. V dropped 6 bases and J dropped 0 bases, with 18 bases sitting between them.

This clone was seen only once. This rearrangement joins TRBV25-1 to TRBJ1-6; D remains ambiguous. The CDR3 loop spans 15 amino acids. Looked up from germline, CDR1 is MGHDK and CDR2 is SYGVNS. The V gene lost 5 bases and the J gene lost 0 bases, with 8 bases spanning the gap. CDR3 DNA: TGTGCCAGCAGTCTCGGGAGCTCCTATAATTCACCCCTCCACTTT. This sequence encodes CASSLGSSYNSPLHF.

Points on this clone: The same CDR3 is also encoded by other DNA sequences in this sample. This sequence joins TRBV11-2 and TRBJ2-5, with D uncertain. The CDR3 covers 12 residues. Between the trimmed V and J ends, which lost 1 base and 5 bases, there was a span of 5 bases. The germline V gene has CDR1 SGHAT and CDR2 FQNNGV. The CDR3 protein is CASSLVQETQYF. The CDR3 bases are TGTGCCAGCAGCTTAGTCCAGGAGACCCAGTACTTC.

The CDR3 protein is CASSSTGGDYGYTF. As DNA, the CDR3 is TGTGCCAGCAGTTCGACAGGGGGAGACTATGGCTACACCTTC. V usage is TRBV27 and J usage is TRBJ1-2, with TRBD1 matching 9 bases. Germline V gives CDR1 MNHEY, CDR2 SMNVEV (reference sequence). This CDR3 contains 14 residues. The J segment lost 3 bases and the V segment lost 4 bases, leaving 3 bases of the junction unmatched.

This rearrangement joins TRBV27 to TRBJ2-1; perhaps TRBD1 as D (5 bases). Trimming took off 0 bases at V and 5 bases at J, with 11 bases between the two ends. Germline CDR1 reads MNHEY; CDR2 reads SMNVEV (reference sequence). The CDR3 sequence is 15 residues long. The CDR3 DNA reads as TGTGCCAGCAGTTTATCGTCCGGACATCACAATGAGCAGTTCTTC. The encoded protein is CASSLSSGHHNEQFF.

The CDR3 reads CAISGLAGSPDEQFF. The DNA of the CDR3 is TGTGCCATCAGTGGACTAGCGGGGTCCCCCGATGAGCAGTTCTTC. This sequence joins TRBV10-3 and TRBJ2-1; TRBD2 matches at 11 bases. CDR1 is ENHRY and CDR2 is SYGVKD in the germline V gene. CDR3 size: 15 residues. The V segment lost 4 bases and the J segment 8 bases; nucleotides outside the gene matches: 7.

V is TRBV2 and J is TRBJ2-3; 10 positions agree with TRBD2. V shed 7 bases, J shed 7 bases, and the junction held 8 bases outside the gene matches. Germline-derived CDR1 and CDR2 are SNHLY and FYNNEI. The CDR3 length is 14 residues. DNA of the CDR3: TGTGCCAGCATCCAAGCGGGGGGGGATTATACGCAGTATTTT. This codes for CASIQAGGDYTQYF.

The rearrangement links TRBV2 to TRBJ1-2; 7 bases are shared with TRBD1. The germline gives CDR1 SNHLY, CDR2 FYNNEI. The CDR3 length is 13 residues. V shed 3 bases and J 5 bases; nucleotides not matched to a gene: 3. CDR3 coding DNA: TGTGCCAGCAGTGAGGAGACAGGGTATGGCTACACCTTC. Residues: CASSEETGYGYTF. Using reference TRBV2 and TRBJ1-2 for the parts outside the CDR3, the full variable domain is EPEVTQTPSHQVTQMGQEVILRCVPISNHLYFYWYRQILGQKVEFLVSFYNNEISEKSEIFDDQFSVERPDGSNFTLKIRSTKLEDSAMYFCASSEETGYGYTFGSGTRLTVV.

The chain is built from TRBV3-1 (or the pseudogene TRBV3-2) and TRBJ1-6; 12 bases map to TRBD1. V was clipped by 0 bases and J by 15 bases; unmatched bases: 6. This CDR3 is 15 amino acids long. The V gene's germline CDR1 is LGHDT and CDR2 YNNKEL (reference sequence). The DNA of the CDR3 is TGTGCCAGCAGCCAAGAAGGGGGACAGGGGGCGAGCCTCCACTTT. It translates to CASSQEGGQGASLHF.

This chain links TRBV28 with TRBJ1-1, with D tentatively TRBD1 (5 bases). Trimming removed 3 bases at V and 6 bases at J, with 11 bases between. This CDR3 comprises 13 residues. Germline CDR1 is MDHEN and CDR2 is SYDVKM. The CDR3 DNA reads TGTGCCAGCAGTTTTGGGGGGGGTCCTGAAGCTTTCTTT. Translation gives CASSFGGGPEAFF.

The rearrangement joins TRBV7-8 to TRBJ1-1; 8 bases map to TRBD1. The CDR3 runs 17 residues. The germline CDR1 and CDR2 sequences are SGHVS and FQNEAQ. J gave up 0 bases and V 7 bases, and 13 bases lay outside the gene matches. The CDR3 DNA sequence: TGTGCCAGCAAAGAACAGGGGGGTTGGAACATGAACACTGAAGCTTTCTTT. This translates into CASKEQGGWNMNTEAFF.

This chain uses TRBV15 with TRBJ1-1; 7 bases are shared with TRBD1. CDR3 length equals 14 residues. J lost 6 bases, V lost 5 bases, and 9 bases had no gene match. The germline CDR1 and CDR2 sequences are LNHNV and YYDKDF (reference sequence). CDR3 residues: CATSWPPGGSEAFF. CDR3 nucleotides: TGTGCCACCAGCTGGCCTCCAGGGGGGTCTGAAGCTTTCTTT.

The chain joins TRBV11-3 to TRBJ2-7, with 11 bases that match TRBD1. This CDR3 has 16 residues. The junction had 7 bases not matched to a gene; V was cut back by 2 bases and J by 4 bases. CDR1 is SGHNT, CDR2 YENEEA, per germline. Written as DNA, the CDR3 is TGTGCCAGCAGCTTAAGTTCCGGGACAGGGGGGTACGAGCAGTACTTC. Translation gives CASSLSSGTGGYEQYF.

The gene calls are TRBV6-5 and TRBJ1-4; 8 bases are a match to TRBD1. V trimming: 6 bases; J trimming: 7 bases; junction bases outside the gene matches: 7. Germline CDR1 MNHEY, CDR2 SVGAGI. The length of the CDR3 is 14 residues. CDR3 in DNA: TGTGCCAGCAGCAGAGGACAGGGTGGTGAAAAACTGTTTTTT. Translated, it gives CASSRGQGGEKLFF.

The chain combines TRBV19 with TRBJ2-3, with 7 bases aligning to TRBD1. The CDR3 consists of 17 residues. Germline V gene data show CDR1 as LNHDA and CDR2 as SQIVND (reference sequence). With 6 bases clipped from V and 0 bases from J, the junction kept 12 bases outside the gene matches. The CDR3, as DNA: TGTGCCAGTAGCTTCCGGGACAGTCTCTCTAGCACAGATACGCAGTATTTT. It specifies CASSFRDSLSSTDTQYF.

This chain connects TRBV5-5 to TRBJ2-7; 9 nucleotides match TRBD1. From germline, CDR1 is SGHKS and CDR2 YYEKEE (reference sequence). The CDR3 has 17 amino acids. J lost 1 base, V lost 1 base, and 9 bases had no gene match. In nucleotides, the CDR3 is TGTGCCAGCAGCTTGAGGGATAAAGGACAGGGGTCCTACGAGCAGTACTTC. This codes for CASSLRDKGQGSYEQYF.

The genes are TRBV19 and TRBJ2-1; weak D call: TRBD1 (6 bases). There are 15 residues in the CDR3. Trimming removed 4 bases at V and 5 bases at J, with 15 bases between. The germline gives CDR1 LNHDA, CDR2 SQIVND (reference sequence). The DNA of the CDR3 is TGTGCCAGTAGTAGAAACAGGGTACGCGACAATGAGCAGTTCTTC. It specifies CASSRNRVRDNEQFF.

The chain is built from TRBV2 and TRBJ1-4, with a weak D call TRBD1 (6 bases). V was pared by 5 bases and J by 8 bases, with 24 bases between. From germline, CDR1 is SNHLY and CDR2 FYNNEI. The CDR3 length is 17 residues. The CDR3 nucleotides are TGTGCCAGCAGTCCCGTTCGAGGTGGGGGCTTATGGGAAAAACTGTTTTTT. Its protein is CASSPVRGGGLWEKLFF.

This clone turned up a few times. CDR3 coding DNA: TGTGCCAGCTCCGGGACAGACGTTGGAAACACCATATATTTT. Encoded protein: CASSGTDVGNTIYF. This chain uses TRBV18 with TRBJ1-3; 7 positions match TRBD1. Per the germline V gene, CDR1 is KGHSH and CDR2 is LQKENI. The length of the CDR3 is 14 residues. The ends lost 6 bases at V and 3 bases at J; junction bases unmatched: 5.

This chain joins TRBV27 and TRBJ1-6; D ambiguous. The length of the CDR3 is 13 residues. Trimming took 5 bases from V and 7 from J, leaving 9 bases between them. CDR1 and CDR2 from the germline V gene are MNHEY and SMNVEV (reference sequence). CDR3: CASSIPGNSPLHF. The CDR3 DNA sequence: TGTGCCAGCAGTATCCCGGGGAATTCACCCCTCCACTTT.

The chain couples TRBV5-4 to TRBJ1-2, with D uncertain. CDR1 and CDR2 (germline): SGHNT, YYREEE (reference sequence). V shed 0 bases and J shed 4 bases, with 10 bases lying between them. CDR3 length equals 14 residues. The CDR3, as DNA: TGTGCCAGCAGCTTGGAGGGAGATGGCTATGGCTACACCTTC. The encoded protein is CASSLEGDGYGYTF.

The chain has TRBV3-1 (or the pseudogene TRBV3-2) and TRBJ2-5; 10 positions match TRBD2. V shed 2 bases, J shed 5 bases, and the junction held 5 bases outside the gene matches. This CDR3 has 15 residues. CDR1 LGHDT and CDR2 YNNKEL come from the germline V gene (reference sequence). The CDR3 bases are TGTGCCAGCAGCCAACCGACTAGCGGGTTTGAGACCCAGTACTTC. This sequence encodes CASSQPTSGFETQYF.

The genes are TRBV4-1 and TRBJ1-1; D gene ambiguous. Between the trimmed V and J ends, which lost 0 bases and 3 bases, there was a span of 20 bases. CDR3 length: 18 residues. CDR1 MGHRA and CDR2 YSYEKL come from the germline V gene. The chain's CDR3 is CASSQDQVTEDIYTEAFF. CDR3 DNA sequence: TGCGCCAGCAGCCAAGATCAGGTGACGGAGGATATCTACACTGAAGCTTTCTTT.

The chain combines TRBV7-2 with TRBJ2-7; 8 nucleotides line up with TRBD2. This CDR3 contains 14 residues. V trimming: 5 bases; J trimming: 0 bases; junction bases outside the gene matches: 3. Germline V gives CDR1 SGHTA, CDR2 FQGNSA. CDR3 loop: CASSTGLDSYEQYF. Here the CDR3 DNA reads TGTGCCAGCAGCACGGGACTAGACTCCTACGAGCAGTACTTC.

The chain uses TRBV7-2 and TRBJ1-2, with 7 bases matching TRBD1. CDR1 is SGHTA, CDR2 FQGNSA, per germline. J gave up 9 bases and V 1 base, and 11 bases lay outside the gene matches. The CDR3 consists of 15 residues. The CDR3 here is CASSLDAGQLSSYTF. The CDR3 DNA is TGTGCCAGCAGCTTAGATGCGGGACAGCTTAGTAGCTACACCTTC.

The rearrangement joins TRBV7-2 to TRBJ2-3, with TRBD1 matching 7 bases. Germline V lookup: CDR1 SGHTA, CDR2 FQGNSA. Trimming removed 1 base from V and 4 bases from J; junction bases left unmatched: 2. The CDR3 length is 14 residues. The CDR3 DNA reads TGTGCCAGCAGCTTAGGGACAGGTCCAGATACGCAGTATTTT. It yields the protein CASSLGTGPDTQYF.

The chain has TRBV4-1 and TRBJ2-7; a possible D gene is TRBD1 (6 bases). Germline CDR1 reads MGHRA; CDR2 reads YSYEKL. The CDR3 sequence is 13 residues long. The V and J ends lost 0 bases and 5 bases respectively, with 8 bases between them. For the CDR3, the DNA is TGCGCCAGCAGCCAAGAGGGGGCCCACGAGCAGTACTTC. Translating it yields CASSQEGAHEQYF.

J is TRBJ1-3 and V is TRBV19; D gene uncertain. Germline CDR1 reads LNHDA; CDR2 reads SQIVND (reference sequence). The CDR3 is 17 amino acids. Trimming pared 4 bases from V and 2 bases from J, leaving 18 bases between. CDR3 protein: CASSTGGSAFTGNTIYF. The CDR3 DNA sequence: TGTGCCAGTAGTACGGGCGGGTCCGCATTTACTGGAAACACCATATATTTT.

V usage is TRBV7-3 and J usage is TRBJ1-1; 11 bases map to TRBD1. V lost 5 bases to trimming and J lost 11 bases; unmatched junction nucleotides: 7. The CDR3 loop spans 13 amino acids. In germline, CDR1 is SGHTA, CDR2 FQGTGA. CDR3 region: CASSPGQGAVAFF. CDR3 coding DNA: TGTGCCAGCAGCCCCGGACAGGGGGCGGTTGCTTTCTTT.